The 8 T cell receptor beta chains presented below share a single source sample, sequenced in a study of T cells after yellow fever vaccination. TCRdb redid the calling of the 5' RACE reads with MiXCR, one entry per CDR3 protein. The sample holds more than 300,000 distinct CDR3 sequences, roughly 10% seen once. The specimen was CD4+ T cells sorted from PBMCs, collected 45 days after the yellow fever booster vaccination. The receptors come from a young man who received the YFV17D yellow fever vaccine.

In DNA, the CDR3 is TGTGCCAGCAGTCATAGGGTTGGTGAGCAGTTCTTC. This translates into CASSHRVGEQFF. The V and J genes are TRBV6-2 or TRBV6-3 and TRBJ2-1; no definite D call. Deletions cut 5 bases from V and 9 bases from J, with 11 bases between. From germline, CDR1 is MNHEY and CDR2 SVGEGT. CDR3 size: 12 residues.

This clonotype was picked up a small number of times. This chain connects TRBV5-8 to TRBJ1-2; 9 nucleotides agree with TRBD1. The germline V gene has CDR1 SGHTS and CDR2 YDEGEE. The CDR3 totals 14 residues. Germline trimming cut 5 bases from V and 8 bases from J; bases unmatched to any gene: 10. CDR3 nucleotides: TGTGCCAGCAGGACGGGACAGGGAATTGGGGGCTACACCTTC. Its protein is CASRTGQGIGGYTF. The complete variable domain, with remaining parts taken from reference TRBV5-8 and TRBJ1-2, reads EAGVTQSPTHLIKTRGQQATLRCSPISGHTSVYWYQQALGLGLQFLLWYDEGEERNRGNFPPRFSGRQFPNYSSELNVNALELEDSALYLCASRTGQGIGGYTFGSGTRLTVV.

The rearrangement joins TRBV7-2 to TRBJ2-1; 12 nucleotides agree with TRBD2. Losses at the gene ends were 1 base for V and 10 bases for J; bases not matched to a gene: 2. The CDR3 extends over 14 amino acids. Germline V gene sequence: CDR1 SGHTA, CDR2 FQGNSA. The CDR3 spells CASSLELAGGEQFF. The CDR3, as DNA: TGTGCCAGCAGCTTAGAACTAGCGGGGGGAGAGCAGTTCTTC.

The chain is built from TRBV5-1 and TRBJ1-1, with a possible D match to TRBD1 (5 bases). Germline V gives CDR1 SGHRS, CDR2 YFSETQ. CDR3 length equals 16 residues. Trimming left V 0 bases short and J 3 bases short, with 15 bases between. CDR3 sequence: CASSLGLGPGDTEAFF. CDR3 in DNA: TGCGCCAGCAGCTTGGGGTTGGGGCCGGGGGACACTGAAGCTTTCTTT.

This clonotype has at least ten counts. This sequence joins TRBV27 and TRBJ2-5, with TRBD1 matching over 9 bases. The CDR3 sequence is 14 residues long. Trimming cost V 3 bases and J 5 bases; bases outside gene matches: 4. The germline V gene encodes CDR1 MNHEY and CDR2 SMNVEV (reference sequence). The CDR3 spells CASSFLDRGETQYF. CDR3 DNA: TGTGCCAGCAGTTTCTTGGACAGGGGTGAGACCCAGTACTTC.

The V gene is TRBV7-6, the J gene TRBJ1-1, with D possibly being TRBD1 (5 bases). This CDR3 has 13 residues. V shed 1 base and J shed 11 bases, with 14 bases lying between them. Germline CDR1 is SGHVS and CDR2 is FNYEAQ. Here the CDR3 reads CASSLDEGAPAFF. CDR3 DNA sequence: TGTGCCAGCAGCTTAGATGAAGGGGCTCCGGCTTTCTTT. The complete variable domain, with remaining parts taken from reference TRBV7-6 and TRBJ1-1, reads GAGVSQSPRYKVTKRGQDVALRCDPISGHVSLYWYRQALGQGPEFLTYFNYEAQQDKSGLPNDRFSAERPEGSISTLTIQRTEQRDSAMYRCASSLDEGAPAFFGQGTRLTVV.

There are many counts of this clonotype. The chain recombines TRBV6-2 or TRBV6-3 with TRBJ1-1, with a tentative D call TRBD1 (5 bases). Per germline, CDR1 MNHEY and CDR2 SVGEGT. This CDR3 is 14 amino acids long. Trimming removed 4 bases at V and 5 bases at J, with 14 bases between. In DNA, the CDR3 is TGTGCCAGCAGTTTTCCAGGGTGGGAGACTGAAGCTTTCTTT. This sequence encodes CASSFPGWETEAFF.

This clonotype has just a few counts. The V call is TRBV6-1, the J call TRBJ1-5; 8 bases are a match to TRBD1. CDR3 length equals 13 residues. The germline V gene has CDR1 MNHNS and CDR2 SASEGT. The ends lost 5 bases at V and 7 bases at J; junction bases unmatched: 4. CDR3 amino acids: CASSPDREQPQHF. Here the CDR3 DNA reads TGTGCCAGCAGTCCGGACAGGGAACAGCCCCAGCATTTT.